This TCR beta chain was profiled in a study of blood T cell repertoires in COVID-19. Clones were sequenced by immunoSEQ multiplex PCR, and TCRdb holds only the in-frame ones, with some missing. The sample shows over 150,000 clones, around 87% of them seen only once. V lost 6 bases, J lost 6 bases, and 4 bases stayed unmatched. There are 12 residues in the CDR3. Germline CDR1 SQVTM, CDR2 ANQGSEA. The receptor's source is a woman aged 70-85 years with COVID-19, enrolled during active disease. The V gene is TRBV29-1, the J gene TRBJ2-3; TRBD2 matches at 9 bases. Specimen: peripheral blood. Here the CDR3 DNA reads TGCAGCGTGCGGACTAGCGTGGATACGCAGTATTTT. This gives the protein CSVRTSVDTQYF.